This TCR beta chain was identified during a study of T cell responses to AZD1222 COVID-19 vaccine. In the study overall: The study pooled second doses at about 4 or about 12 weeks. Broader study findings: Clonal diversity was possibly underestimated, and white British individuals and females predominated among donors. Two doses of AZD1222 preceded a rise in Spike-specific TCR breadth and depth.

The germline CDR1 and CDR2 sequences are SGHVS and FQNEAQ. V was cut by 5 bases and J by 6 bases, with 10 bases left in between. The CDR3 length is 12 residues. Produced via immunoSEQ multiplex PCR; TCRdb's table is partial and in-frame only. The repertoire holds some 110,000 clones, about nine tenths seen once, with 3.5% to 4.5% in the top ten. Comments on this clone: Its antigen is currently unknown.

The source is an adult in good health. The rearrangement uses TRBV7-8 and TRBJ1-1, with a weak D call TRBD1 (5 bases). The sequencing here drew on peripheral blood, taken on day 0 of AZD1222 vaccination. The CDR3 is CASSPGGAEAFF. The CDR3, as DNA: TGTGCCAGCAGCCCGGGGGGGGCTGAAGCTTTCTTT.